The 27 T cell receptor beta chains listed next were all sequenced from one sample in a study of cytomegalovirus exposure and HLA in healthy donors. Profiled with immunoSEQ multiplex PCR; TCRdb holds only in-frame clones, not every one. This sample has 170,000 or so clones, with around 81% found just once. The source material was PBMCs. The source of these receptors is a young woman in good health and CMV-seropositive.

The V and J genes are TRBV6-5 and TRBJ2-7; weak D call: TRBD2 (6 bases). V lost 7 bases and J 1 base, leaving 17 bases between the germline ends. This CDR3 has 15 residues. Germline CDR1 is MNHEY and CDR2 is SVGAGI. The CDR3 nucleotides read TGTGCCAGCACCCGAATGGCGGGGCAGTCCTACGAGCAGTACTTC. This gives the protein CASTRMAGQSYEQYF.

J is TRBJ2-7 and V is TRBV7-9, with 9 positions matching TRBD1. Per germline, CDR1 SEHNR and CDR2 FQNEAQ (reference sequence). With V trimmed by 4 bases and J by 5 bases, 9 bases remained unmatched. The CDR3 has 15 residues. The chain's CDR3 is CASSSAGQGRNEQYF. The CDR3 nucleotides read TGTGCCAGCAGCTCGGCGGGACAGGGTAGGAACGAGCAGTACTTC.

The V gene is TRBV7-9, the J gene TRBJ1-1; D is perhaps TRBD1 (6 bases). V was cut by 4 bases and J by 3 bases, with 12 bases left in between. CDR3 size: 14 residues. Germline V gene sequence: CDR1 SEHNR, CDR2 FQNEAQ (reference sequence). CDR3 loop: CASSSWTAYTEAFF. The DNA of the CDR3 is TGTGCCAGCAGCTCCTGGACAGCTTACACTGAAGCTTTCTTT.

There are a few counts of this clone. The chain couples TRBV5-4 to TRBJ1-4; D not certain. Trimming pared 0 bases from V and 8 bases from J, leaving 11 bases between. The germline CDR1 and CDR2 sequences are SGHNT and YYREEE (reference sequence). The CDR3 has 14 amino acids. The CDR3: CASSLDLSSEKLFF. CDR3 nucleotides: TGTGCCAGCAGCTTGGACCTTAGCTCCGAAAAACTGTTTTTT.

The chain uses TRBV5-1 and TRBJ2-1; D unresolved. Germline CDR1 is SGHRS and CDR2 is YFSETQ. CDR3 length equals 12 residues. V was shortened by 1 base and J by 9 bases, with 8 bases between the two germline ends. CDR3 sequence: CASSLLEAEQFF. Here the CDR3 DNA reads TGCGCCAGCAGCTTGTTAGAAGCTGAGCAGTTCTTC.

CDR3 sequence reads: CASSRTSGGAVEQFF. DNA for the CDR3: TGCGCCAGCAGCCGGACTAGCGGGGGGGCTGTTGAGCAGTTCTTC. This chain connects TRBV5-1 to TRBJ2-1; TRBD2 matches at 15 bases. Germline V gives CDR1 SGHRS, CDR2 YFSETQ. With 4 bases clipped from V and 9 bases from J, the junction kept 5 bases outside the gene matches. This CDR3 contains 15 residues.

The genes are TRBV7-2 and TRBJ2-1; 8 bases are shared with TRBD2. This CDR3 contains 16 residues. Looked up from germline, CDR1 is SGHTA and CDR2 is FQGNSA. After removal of 0 bases from V and 6 bases from J, the junction contained 7 bases not matched to a gene. The CDR3 reads CASSLARSGGRNEQFF. The CDR3 coding sequence is TGTGCCAGCAGCTTAGCAAGATCGGGGGGGCGCAATGAGCAGTTCTTC.

This chain uses TRBV4-1 with TRBJ1-6; 7 bases agree with TRBD1. Germline V gene data show CDR1 as MGHRA and CDR2 as YSYEKL. V lost 1 base to trimming and J lost 7 bases; unmatched junction nucleotides: 4. The CDR3 sequence is 15 residues long. The CDR3 bases are TGCGCCAGCAGCCAAGGGGACAGCAGGAATTCACCCCTCCACTTT. Protein product: CASSQGDSRNSPLHF.

J is TRBJ2-7 and V is TRBV5-6, with D unclear. This CDR3 is 13 amino acids long. Trimming took 4 bases from V and 6 from J, leaving 14 bases between them. Germline CDR1 and CDR2: SGHDT and YYEEEE. The CDR3 here is CASSRSYFGEQYF. The CDR3 bases are TGTGCCAGCAGCCGGTCATACTTCGGCGAGCAGTACTTC.

The V call is TRBV11-1, the J call TRBJ2-7; maybe TRBD1 (5 bases). Trimming stripped 1 base from V and 3 bases from J, with 13 bases between. Germline CDR1 and CDR2: SGHAT and FQDESV (reference sequence). The CDR3 sequence is 15 residues long. DNA for the CDR3: TGTGCCAGCAGCTTAGGTCCCCAGGGCGGCTACGAGCAGTACTTC. This encodes CASSLGPQGGYEQYF.

The chain carries TRBV5-4 and TRBJ1-4, with D unresolved. From germline, CDR1 is SGHNT and CDR2 YYREEE (reference sequence). This CDR3 contains 14 residues. V was clipped by 1 base and J by 8 bases, with 12 bases between them. In DNA form, the CDR3 reads TGTGCCAGCAGCTTGATCGGGGATCGCGAAAAACTGTTTTTT. Translating it yields CASSLIGDREKLFF.

The chain employs TRBV13 and TRBJ2-4; TRBD1 is a possible D gene (5 bases). V lost 5 bases and J 1 base, leaving 12 bases between the germline ends. This CDR3 contains 15 residues. Germline V gene data show CDR1 as PRHDT and CDR2 as FYEKMQ (reference sequence). The CDR3, as DNA: TGTGCCAGCAGCATGGGGCATGTGGCCAAAAACATTCAGTACTTC. Protein: CASSMGHVAKNIQYF.

V is TRBV9 and J is TRBJ1-5, with D unresolved. This CDR3 has 14 residues. The germline V and J ends were trimmed by 2 bases and 8 bases, with 14 bases remaining between them. Germline CDR1 is SGDLS and CDR2 is YYNGEE. In nucleotides, the CDR3 is TGTGCCAGCAGCGTCGACAATCACGTCGAGCCCCAGCATTTT. Translation gives CASSVDNHVEPQHF.

This chain joins TRBV6-6 and TRBJ2-1; 9 bases match TRBD2. The junction had 6 bases not matched to a gene; V was cut back by 2 bases and J by 7 bases. This CDR3 contains 15 residues. Germline lookup yields CDR1 MNHNY and CDR2 SVGAGI (reference sequence). CDR3 coding DNA: TGTGCCAGCAGTTACCGGGCGGGGGGGCCAAATGAGCAGTTCTTC. Translation: CASSYRAGGPNEQFF.

The chain is built from TRBV7-8 and TRBJ2-1; the D gene is possibly TRBD1 (6 bases). The CDR3 length is 16 residues. Germline loops: CDR1 SGHVS, CDR2 FQNEAQ. V gave up 5 bases and J gave up 3 bases, with 17 bases separating them. CDR3 sequence (DNA): TGTGCCAGCAGCCCCGGACAGATCATATTCTACAATGAGCAGTTCTTC. It encodes CASSPGQIIFYNEQFF.

V gene TRBV2 combines with J gene TRBJ2-1, with TRBD2 as a possible D gene (5 bases). CDR3 size: 14 residues. The germline V gene has CDR1 SNHLY and CDR2 FYNNEI. The ends were cut back, 7 bases at V and 1 base at J, with 11 bases in the middle. CDR3 loop: CASTQEDSYNEQFF. CDR3 nucleotide sequence: TGTGCCAGCACCCAGGAGGATTCCTACAATGAGCAGTTCTTC.

The chain recombines TRBV27 with TRBJ1-5, with 8 nucleotides matching TRBD1. The CDR3 spans 14 residues. The junction had 6 bases not matched to a gene; V was cut back by 5 bases and J by 6 bases. Germline values: CDR1 MNHEY, CDR2 SMNVEV (reference sequence). In DNA, the CDR3 is TGTGCCAGCAGTCCCGGACAGGGAACTCAGCCCCAGCATTTT. Protein sequence: CASSPGQGTQPQHF.

For the CDR3, the DNA is TGCGCCAGCAGCCAAACTTCTGAGGGCTGGATCGGGCAGTACTTC. Translating it yields CASSQTSEGWIGQYF. The rearrangement uses TRBV4-1 and TRBJ2-7; D possibly corresponds to TRBD2 (5 bases). With 2 bases removed from V and 9 bases from J, the gap between germline ends came to 20 bases. Per germline, CDR1 MGHRA and CDR2 YSYEKL. CDR3 size: 15 residues.

The rearrangement uses TRBV7-9 and TRBJ1-2; TRBD1 agrees at 10 bases. After removal of 2 bases from V and 8 bases from J, the junction contained 8 bases not matched to a gene. The CDR3 is 15 amino acids. Germline V gene data show CDR1 as SEHNR and CDR2 as FQNEAQ (reference sequence). DNA for the CDR3: TGTGCCAGCAGCTTAATGGGACAGGGGTCGTCAGGCTACACCTTC. Translated, it gives CASSLMGQGSSGYTF.

This chain joins TRBV2 and TRBJ2-7; 9 bases are shared with TRBD1. With V trimmed by 6 bases and J by 2 bases, 11 bases remained unmatched. In germline, CDR1 is SNHLY, CDR2 FYNNEI. This CDR3 has 16 amino acids. For the CDR3, the DNA is TGTGCCAGCAGCGGGTCCGGGACAGGGACAGCCTACGAGCAGTACTTC. Translating it yields CASSGSGTGTAYEQYF.

The J gene is TRBJ2-3, the V gene TRBV29-1, with 7 bases that match TRBD2. The length of the CDR3 is 15 residues. Trimming cost V 3 bases and J 8 bases; bases outside gene matches: 14. From germline, CDR1 is SQVTM and CDR2 ANQGSEA. The CDR3 spells CSVDGRGTISATQYF. Written as DNA, the CDR3 is TGCAGCGTTGATGGGCGGGGGACCATATCGGCTACGCAGTATTTT.

The chain employs TRBV5-1 and TRBJ2-7; tentatively, D is TRBD1 (5 bases). V gave up 4 bases and J gave up 6 bases, with 20 bases separating them. Germline CDR1 reads SGHRS; CDR2 reads YFSETQ. The CDR3 loop spans 15 amino acids. This CDR3 reads CASSPGSRDQGEQYF. The DNA for the CDR3 is TGCGCCAGCAGCCCAGGAAGCAGGGATCAGGGCGAGCAGTACTTC.

This clone was detected only a few times. This rearrangement joins TRBV5-1 to TRBJ1-6, with 8 bases identical to TRBD1. With V trimmed by 4 bases and J by 9 bases, 6 bases remained unmatched. This CDR3 has 14 residues. Germline-derived CDR1 and CDR2 are SGHRS and YFSETQ. CDR3 amino acids: CASSRGQDVSPLHF. CDR3 nucleotides: TGCGCCAGCAGCCGGGGACAGGATGTTTCACCCCTCCACTTT.

The chain couples TRBV5-4 to TRBJ1-3, with a tentative D call TRBD1 (6 bases). V lost 4 bases, J lost 3 bases, and 17 bases lay in between. Germline CDR1 SGHNT, CDR2 YYREEE (reference sequence). This CDR3 contains 16 residues. CDR3 DNA: TGTGCCAGCAGCAGCCCGACAGGAGTTTATGGAAACACCATATATTTT. Translation: CASSSPTGVYGNTIYF.

The chain uses TRBV4-2 and TRBJ2-5; possibly TRBD2 for D (6 bases). Germline V gives CDR1 LGHNA, CDR2 YNFKEQ. The CDR3 consists of 16 residues. The germline V and J ends were trimmed by 2 bases and 1 base, with 14 bases remaining between them. CDR3 in amino acids: CASSQRDSRSQETQYF. The CDR3 bases are TGTGCCAGCAGCCAACGGGACTCCCGATCCCAAGAGACCCAGTACTTC.

The V call is TRBV5-1, the J call TRBJ2-2, with D perhaps matching TRBD2 (6 bases). Germline V gene data show CDR1 as SGHRS and CDR2 as YFSETQ. This CDR3 has 16 amino acids. V was clipped by 4 bases and J by 1 base, with 14 bases between them. The CDR3 nucleotides read TGCGCCAGCAGCCCAGGAGGGACGGAGAACACCGGGGAGCTGTTTTTT. Translation gives CASSPGGTENTGELFF.

This chain links TRBV7-2 with TRBJ1-3; tentative D call: TRBD1 (6 bases). The V end lost 5 bases, the J end lost 4 bases, and 15 bases lay between the germline ends. The germline V gene has CDR1 SGHTA and CDR2 FQGNSA. The CDR3 runs to 15 residues. This chain's CDR3 is CASSPRDKVGNTIYF. Here the CDR3 DNA reads TGTGCCAGCAGCCCTAGGGACAAAGTAGGAAACACCATATATTTT. The full variable domain, in which reference TRBV7-2 and TRBJ1-3 provide the parts outside the CDR3, is GAGVSQSPSNKVTEKGKDVELRCDPISGHTALYWYRQSLGQGLEFLIYFQGNSAPDKSGLPSDRFSAERTGGSVSTLTIQRTQQEDSAVYLCASSPRDKVGNTIYFGEGSWLTVV.